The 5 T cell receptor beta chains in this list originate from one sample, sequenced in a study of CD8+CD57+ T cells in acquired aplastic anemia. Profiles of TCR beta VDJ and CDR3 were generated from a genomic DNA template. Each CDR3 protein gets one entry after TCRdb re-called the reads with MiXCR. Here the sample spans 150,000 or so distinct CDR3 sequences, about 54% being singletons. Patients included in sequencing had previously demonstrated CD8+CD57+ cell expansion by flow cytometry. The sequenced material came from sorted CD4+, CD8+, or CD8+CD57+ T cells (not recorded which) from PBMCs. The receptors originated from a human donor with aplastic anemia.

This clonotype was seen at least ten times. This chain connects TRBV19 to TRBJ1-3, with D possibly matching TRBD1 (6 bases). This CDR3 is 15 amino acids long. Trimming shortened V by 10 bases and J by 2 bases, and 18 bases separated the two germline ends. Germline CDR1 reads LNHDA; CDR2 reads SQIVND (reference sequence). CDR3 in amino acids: CATQRRGPPGNTIYF. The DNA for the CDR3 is TGTGCCACCCAACGCCGGGGGCCTCCTGGAAACACCATATATTTT. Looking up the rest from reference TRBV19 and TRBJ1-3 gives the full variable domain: DGGITQSPKYLFRKEGQNVTLSCEQNLNHDAMYWYRQDPGQGLRLIYYSQIVNDFQKGDIAEGYSVSREKKESFPLTVTSAQKNPTAFYLCATQRRGPPGNTIYFGEGSWLTVV.

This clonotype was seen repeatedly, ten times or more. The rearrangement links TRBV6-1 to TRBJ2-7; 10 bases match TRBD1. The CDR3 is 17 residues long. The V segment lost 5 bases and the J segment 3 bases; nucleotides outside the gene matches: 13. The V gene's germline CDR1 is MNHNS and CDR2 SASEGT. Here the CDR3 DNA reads TGTGCCAGCAGTCCCCACTCTCCCCGGACAGGGGGCTACGAGCAGTACTTC. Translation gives CASSPHSPRTGGYEQYF.

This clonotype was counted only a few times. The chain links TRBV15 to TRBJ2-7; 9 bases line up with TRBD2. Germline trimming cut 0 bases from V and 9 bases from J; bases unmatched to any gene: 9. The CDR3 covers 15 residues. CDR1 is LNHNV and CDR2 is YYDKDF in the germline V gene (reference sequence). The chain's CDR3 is CATSRDEVAGVGQYF. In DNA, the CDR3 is TGTGCCACCAGCAGAGATGAAGTAGCGGGAGTAGGGCAGTACTTC.

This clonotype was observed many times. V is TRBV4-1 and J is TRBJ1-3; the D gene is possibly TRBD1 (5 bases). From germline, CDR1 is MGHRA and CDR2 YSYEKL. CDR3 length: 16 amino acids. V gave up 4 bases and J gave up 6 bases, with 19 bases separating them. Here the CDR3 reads CASSLFEVQGENTIYF. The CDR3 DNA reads TGCGCCAGCAGCCTCTTCGAGGTCCAGGGAGAAAACACCATATATTTT.

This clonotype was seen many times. The CDR3 DNA is TGTGCCAGCAGCCCCCCGGGGCTAGCGGCCTCTGGGGCCAACGTCCTGACTTTC. Amino acid sequence: CASSPPGLAASGANVLTF. This rearrangement joins TRBV11-1 to TRBJ2-6; 7 nucleotides match TRBD2. The CDR3 runs 18 residues. The V and J ends lost 5 bases and 0 bases, in that order; junction bases with no gene match: 10. The germline gives CDR1 SGHAT, CDR2 FQDESV (reference sequence).